The 19 T cell receptor beta chains reported below all come from one sample, sequenced in a study of human T cells and chemical hapten exposure. TCRdb reprocessed the RACE reads with MiXCR, giving one entry per CDR3 protein. The sample has 350,000 to 400,000 distinct CDR3 sequences, about 5.1% seen once. Time point reported: pre-sensitization, week 0. Stated treatment: therapeutic diphenylcyclopropenone sensitization with weekly scalp DPC. Sequenced material: whole blood, taken in connection with sensitization to the hapten diphenylcyclopropenone (DPC). These receptors all stem from a woman aged 45 to 65 with alopecia areata. Some clones in this sample may be carry-over from other donors' samples.

The rearrangement joins TRBV6-6 to TRBJ1-4, with D unresolved. The V gene's germline CDR1 is MNHNY and CDR2 SVGAGI (reference sequence). Between the trimmed V and J ends, which lost 5 bases and 7 bases, there was a span of 8 bases. CDR3 length: 12 residues. The DNA for the CDR3 is TGTGCCAGCAGTCCTCTACTTGAAAAACTGTTTTTT. This gives the protein CASSPLLEKLFF.

CDR3 coding DNA: TGCAGTGCTAGAGGAGACTCTGGGGCCAACGTCCTGACTTTC. It translates to CSARGDSGANVLTF. The chain couples TRBV20-1 to TRBJ2-6; D not certain. The CDR3 loop spans 14 amino acids. V lost 1 base, J lost 0 bases, and 4 bases lay in between. CDR1 DFQATT and CDR2 SNEGSKA come from the germline V gene (reference sequence).

There are many counts of this clonotype. V is TRBV20-1 and J is TRBJ2-1; D unclear. CDR1 is DFQATT, CDR2 SNEGSKA, per germline (reference sequence). The CDR3 consists of 17 residues. V was clipped by 0 bases and J by 4 bases, with 19 bases between them. The CDR3 loop is CSARDQLALTLYNEQFF. The CDR3 DNA follows: TGCAGTGCTAGAGATCAATTAGCTCTAACGCTATACAATGAGCAGTTCTTC.

This clonotype was recorded at least ten times. V gene TRBV7-9 combines with J gene TRBJ1-2; tentative D call: TRBD1 (5 bases). The germline gives CDR1 SEHNR, CDR2 FQNEAQ (reference sequence). The ends were cut back, 3 bases at V and 8 bases at J, with 16 bases in the middle. The CDR3 contains 14 residues. The CDR3 DNA reads TGTGCCAGCAGCTTGGCAGGGCCGCTCAGCGGCTACACCTTC. Protein product: CASSLAGPLSGYTF.

In its sample, this clonotype was seen a few times. J is TRBJ1-1 and V is TRBV25-1; D ambiguous. The CDR3 covers 9 residues. Germline V gives CDR1 MGHDK, CDR2 SYGVNS. V was pared by 10 bases and J by 3 bases, with 3 bases between. The CDR3 region has the DNA TGTGCCACCTACACTGAAGCTTTCTTT. It translates to CATYTEAFF.

A word on this clonotype: The germline gene is not matched at one end of the junction; a read error may be the cause. The chain links TRBV5-4 to TRBJ2-7, with TRBD2 matching over 12 bases. The CDR3 spans 17 residues. Germline CDR1 and CDR2: SGHNT and YYREEE (reference sequence). The CDR3 protein is CAGSLGGLAGWRGEQYF. CDR3 sequence (DNA): TGTGCCGGCAGCTTGGGCGGACTAGCGGGATGGCGGGGCGAGCAGTACTTC.

The table lists this clonotype with many counts. V gene TRBV6-1 combines with J gene TRBJ2-3, with 10 nucleotides matching TRBD2. Trimming at V came to 4 bases and at J to 2 bases, leaving 9 bases not matched to a gene. This CDR3 is 17 amino acids long. In germline, CDR1 is MNHNS, CDR2 SASEGT. The CDR3 sequence is CASSVALAGAITDTQYF. The CDR3 nucleotides read TGTGCCAGCAGTGTCGCCCTAGCGGGGGCCATCACAGATACGCAGTATTTT.

There are many counts of this clonotype. This chain joins TRBV6-6 and TRBJ1-3; 9 nucleotides agree with TRBD1. CDR3 length: 16 amino acids. The V and J ends lost 5 bases and 2 bases, in that order; junction bases with no gene match: 7. Germline V gene sequence: CDR1 MNHNY, CDR2 SVGAGI (reference sequence). The CDR3 is CASSPWDRATGNTIYF. In DNA, the CDR3 is TGTGCCAGCAGTCCCTGGGACAGGGCCACTGGAAACACCATATATTTT.

This clonotype has only a few counts. The chain uses TRBV15 and TRBJ1-3; D not certain. This CDR3 comprises 14 residues. Trimming removed 0 bases from V and 3 bases from J, with 6 bases in between. The V gene's germline CDR1 is LNHNV and CDR2 YYDKDF (reference sequence). CDR3 protein: CATSREQDGNTIYF. CDR3 DNA: TGTGCCACCAGCAGAGAACAAGATGGAAACACCATATATTTT.

As to this clonotype: A read error may explain this, as a much larger clone is one base away. The chain joins TRBV7-8 to TRBJ2-6; 13 positions match TRBD2. The CDR3 extends over 18 amino acids. Germline V gene sequence: CDR1 SGHVS, CDR2 FQNEAQ. The CDR3 coding sequence is TGTGCCAGCAGCTTCGGACTAGCGGGAGACTCTGGGGACAACGTCCTGACTTTC. Its translation: CASSFGLAGDSGDNVLTF.

This clonotype showed up just a few times. The chain joins TRBV11-2 to TRBJ1-1; D unresolved. The CDR3 loop spans 13 amino acids. Germline V lookup: CDR1 SGHAT, CDR2 FQNNGV. Trimming pared 3 bases from V and 6 bases from J, leaving 11 bases between. The CDR3 is CASSLSRDSEAFF. In DNA form, the CDR3 reads TGTGCCAGCAGCTTGTCAAGGGATTCTGAAGCTTTCTTT.

This clonotype was recorded at least ten times. The chain has TRBV28 and TRBJ2-5, with 13 bases matching TRBD2. Germline V gene lookup returns CDR1 MDHEN and CDR2 SYDVKM. The ends lost 1 base at V and 1 base at J; junction bases unmatched: 6. The CDR3 totals 18 residues. In nucleotides, the CDR3 is TGTGCCAGCAGTTTATTTTGGGGGACTAGCGGGACCCAAGAGACCCAGTACTTC. Translated: CASSLFWGTSGTQETQYF.

The chain couples TRBV21-1 to TRBJ2-3; the table assigns TRBD2, which was not confirmed against the DNA. TRBV21-1 is a pseudogene locus. CDR3 length: 15 amino acids. The CDR3 spells CASSKRRGGTDTQYF. Written as DNA, the CDR3 is TGTGCCAGCAGCAAACGGCGGGGAGGCACAGATACGCAGTATTTT.

This clonotype was counted at least ten times. The chain carries TRBV10-1 and TRBJ2-1; 15 bases are a match to TRBD2. Per the germline V gene, CDR1 is WNHNN and CDR2 is SYGVQD (reference sequence). The V and J ends lost 0 bases and 5 bases, in that order; junction bases with no gene match: 11. This CDR3 comprises 20 residues. The CDR3 protein is CASSESRTSGRARGDNEQFF. In DNA, the CDR3 is TGCGCCAGCAGTGAGTCACGGACTAGCGGGAGGGCCAGGGGCGACAATGAGCAGTTCTTC.

This clonotype was detected many times. The V call is TRBV6-4, the J call TRBJ1-1, with D perhaps TRBD1 (6 bases). CDR3 length equals 14 residues. In germline, CDR1 is MRHNA, CDR2 SNTAGT. V gave up 0 bases and J gave up 7 bases, with 12 bases separating them. The CDR3 sequence is CASSDSDRNLEAFF. CDR3 nucleotide sequence: TGTGCCAGCAGTGACTCAGACAGGAACCTTGAAGCTTTCTTT.

This clonotype was counted many times. V gene TRBV6-6 combines with J gene TRBJ2-1, with D unclear. Trimming left V 5 bases short and J 1 base short, with 12 bases between. The CDR3 consists of 15 residues. Looked up from germline, CDR1 is MNHNY and CDR2 is SVGAGI (reference sequence). The CDR3 loop is CASSRSEGSYNEQFF. DNA for the CDR3: TGTGCCAGCAGTAGGAGTGAAGGGTCCTACAATGAGCAGTTCTTC.

The sample holds a few counts of this clonotype. The V and J genes are TRBV6-2 or TRBV6-3 and TRBJ2-5, with D possibly matching TRBD2 (6 bases). This CDR3 region has 14 residues. CDR1 and CDR2 (germline): MNHEY, SVGEGT. The germline V and J ends were trimmed by 0 bases and 5 bases, with 10 bases remaining between them. CDR3 protein: CASSYSSSVETQYF. The CDR3 DNA reads as TGTGCCAGCAGTTACTCGTCTAGCGTGGAGACCCAGTACTTC.

This clonotype was found a few times. This chain uses TRBV7-6 with TRBJ1-4; 8 bases match TRBD1. V gave up 5 bases and J gave up 3 bases; unmatched junction bases: 8. CDR1 and CDR2 (germline): SGHVS, FNYEAQ. This CDR3 has 16 amino acids. CDR3 in DNA: TGTGCCAGCAGCACAGGACAGGGAATGTCTAATGAAAAACTGTTTTTT. Translation gives CASSTGQGMSNEKLFF.

This clonotype was seen a few times. This chain uses TRBV27 with TRBJ2-5, with D possibly being TRBD2 (6 bases). The length of the CDR3 is 13 residues. Germline assignment: CDR1 MNHEY and CDR2 SMNVEV (reference sequence). The V gene lost 4 bases and the J gene lost 2 bases, with 8 bases spanning the gap. The CDR3 loop reads CASSWGVQETQYF. The DNA for the CDR3 is TGTGCCAGCAGTTGGGGGGTACAAGAGACCCAGTACTTC.